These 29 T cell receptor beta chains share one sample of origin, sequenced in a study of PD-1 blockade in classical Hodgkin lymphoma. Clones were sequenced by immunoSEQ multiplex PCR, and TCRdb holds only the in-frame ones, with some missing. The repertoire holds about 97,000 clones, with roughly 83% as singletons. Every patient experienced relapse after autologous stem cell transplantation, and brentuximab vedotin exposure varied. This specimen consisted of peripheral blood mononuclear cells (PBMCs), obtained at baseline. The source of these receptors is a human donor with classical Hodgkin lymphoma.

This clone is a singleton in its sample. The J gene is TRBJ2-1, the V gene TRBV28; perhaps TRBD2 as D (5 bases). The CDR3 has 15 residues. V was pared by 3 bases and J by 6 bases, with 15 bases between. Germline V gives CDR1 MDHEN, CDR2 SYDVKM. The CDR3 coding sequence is TGTGCCAGCAGTTTTTGGGGAGCCTTGGCCAATGAGCAGTTCTTC. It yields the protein CASSFWGALANEQFF.

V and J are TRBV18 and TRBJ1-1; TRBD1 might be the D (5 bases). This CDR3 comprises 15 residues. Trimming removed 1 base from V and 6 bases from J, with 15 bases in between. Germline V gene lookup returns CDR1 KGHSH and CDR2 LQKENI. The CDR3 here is CASSPRSGAQSEAFF. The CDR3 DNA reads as TGTGCCAGCTCACCACGGAGCGGGGCTCAATCTGAAGCTTTCTTT.

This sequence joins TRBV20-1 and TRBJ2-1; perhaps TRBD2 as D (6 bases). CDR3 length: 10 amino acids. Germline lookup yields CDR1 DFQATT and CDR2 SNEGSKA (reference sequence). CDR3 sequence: CRPAGNEQFF. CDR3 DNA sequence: TGCAGACCAGCGGGCAATGAGCAGTTCTTC.

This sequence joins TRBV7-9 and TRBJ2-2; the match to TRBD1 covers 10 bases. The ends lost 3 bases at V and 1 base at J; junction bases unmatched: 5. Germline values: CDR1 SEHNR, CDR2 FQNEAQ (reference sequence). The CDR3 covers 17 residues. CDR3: CASSLGQGKGNTGELFF. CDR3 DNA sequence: TGTGCCAGCAGCTTGGGACAGGGGAAAGGGAACACCGGGGAGCTGTTTTTT. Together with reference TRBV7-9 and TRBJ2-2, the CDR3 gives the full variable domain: DTGVSQNPRHKITKRGQNVTFRCDPISEHNRLYWYRQTLGQGPEFLTYFQNEAQLEKSRLLSDRFSAERPKGSFSTLEIQRTEQGDSAMYLCASSLGQGKGNTGELFFGEGSRLTVL.

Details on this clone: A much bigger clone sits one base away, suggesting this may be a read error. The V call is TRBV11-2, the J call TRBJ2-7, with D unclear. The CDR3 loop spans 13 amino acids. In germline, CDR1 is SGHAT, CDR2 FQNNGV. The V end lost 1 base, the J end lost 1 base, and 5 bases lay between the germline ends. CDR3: CASSLAASYEQYF. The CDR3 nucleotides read TGTGCCAGCAGCTTAGCCGCTTCCTACGAGCAGTACTTC.

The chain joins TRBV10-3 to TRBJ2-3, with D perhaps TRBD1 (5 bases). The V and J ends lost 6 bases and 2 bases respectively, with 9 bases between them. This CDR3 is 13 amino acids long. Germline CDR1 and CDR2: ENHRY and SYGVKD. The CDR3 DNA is TGTGCCATCAGGGATGGGGCCACAGATACGCAGTATTTT. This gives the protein CAIRDGATDTQYF.

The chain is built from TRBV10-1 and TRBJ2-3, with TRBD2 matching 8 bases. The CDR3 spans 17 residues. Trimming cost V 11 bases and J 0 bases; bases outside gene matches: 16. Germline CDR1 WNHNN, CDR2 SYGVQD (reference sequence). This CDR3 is CAGRPIAGRTSTDTQYF. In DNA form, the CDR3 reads TGCGCCGGCCGGCCCATAGCGGGGAGAACTAGCACAGATACGCAGTATTTT.

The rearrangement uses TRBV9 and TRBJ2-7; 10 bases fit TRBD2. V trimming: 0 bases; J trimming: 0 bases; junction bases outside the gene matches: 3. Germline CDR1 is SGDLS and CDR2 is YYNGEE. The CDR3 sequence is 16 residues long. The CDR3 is CASSVASSGSSYEQYF. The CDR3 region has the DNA TGTGCCAGCAGCGTAGCGTCTAGCGGGAGCTCCTACGAGCAGTACTTC.

The CDR3 protein is CASSYSGTRDEQYF. CDR3 nucleotide sequence: TGTGCCAGCAGTTACTCGGGGACGCGGGACGAGCAGTACTTC. This chain connects TRBV6-5 to TRBJ2-7; tentatively, D is TRBD1 or TRBD2 (5 bases each). V gave up 0 bases and J gave up 5 bases, with 11 bases separating them. This CDR3 comprises 14 residues. The germline V gene has CDR1 MNHEY and CDR2 SVGAGI.

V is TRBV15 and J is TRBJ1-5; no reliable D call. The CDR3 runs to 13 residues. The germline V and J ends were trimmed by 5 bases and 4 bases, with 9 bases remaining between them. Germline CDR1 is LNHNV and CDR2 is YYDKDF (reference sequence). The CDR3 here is CATSSSRNQPQHF. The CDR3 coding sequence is TGTGCCACCAGCTCCAGCAGGAATCAGCCCCAGCATTTT. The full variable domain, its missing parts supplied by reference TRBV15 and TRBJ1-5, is DAMVIQNPRYQVTQFGKPVTLSCSQTLNHNVMYWYQQKSSQAPKLLFHYYDKDFNNEADTPDNFQSRRPNTSFCFLDIRSPGLGDTAMYLCATSSSRNQPQHFGDGTRLSIL.

CDR3 DNA sequence: TGTGCCAGCAGCTTTACTAGCGGCCAAGAGACCCAGTACTTC. It translates to CASSFTSGQETQYF. This sequence joins TRBV7-2 and TRBJ2-5, with 8 bases that match TRBD2. The V and J ends lost 3 bases and 1 base, in that order; junction bases with no gene match: 1. The CDR3 is made up of 14 amino acids. The germline V gene encodes CDR1 SGHTA and CDR2 FQGNSA.

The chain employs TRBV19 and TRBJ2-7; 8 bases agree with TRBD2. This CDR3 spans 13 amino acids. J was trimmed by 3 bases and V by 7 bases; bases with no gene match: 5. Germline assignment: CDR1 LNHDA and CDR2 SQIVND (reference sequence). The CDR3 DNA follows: TGTGCCAGTAATGTAGCGGGAAACTACGAGCAGTACTTC. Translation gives CASNVAGNYEQYF.

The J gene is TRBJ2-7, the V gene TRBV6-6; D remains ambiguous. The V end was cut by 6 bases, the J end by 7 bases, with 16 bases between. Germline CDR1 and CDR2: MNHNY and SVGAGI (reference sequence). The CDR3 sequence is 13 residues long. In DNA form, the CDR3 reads TGTGCCAGCAGCCTCCTAGGACCGCGGGAGCAGTACTTC. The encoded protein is CASSLLGPREQYF.

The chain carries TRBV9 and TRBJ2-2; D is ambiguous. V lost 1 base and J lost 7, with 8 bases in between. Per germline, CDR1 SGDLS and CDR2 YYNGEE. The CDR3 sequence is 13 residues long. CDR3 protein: CASSVFTRGELFF. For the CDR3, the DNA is TGTGCCAGCAGCGTATTCACCCGCGGGGAGCTGTTTTTT. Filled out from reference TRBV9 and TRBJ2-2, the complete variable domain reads DSGVTQTPKHLITATGQRVTLRCSPRSGDLSVYWYQQSLDQGLQFLIQYYNGEERAKGNILERFSAQQFPDLHSELNLSSLELGDSALYFCASSVFTRGELFFGEGSRLTVL.

CDR3 in DNA: TGTGCCAGCAGCCCGGTGGGCGGCTCCTACGAGCAGTACTTC. Translated: CASSPVGGSYEQYF. The genes are TRBV11-3 and TRBJ2-7, with D hard to call. Deletions cut 5 bases from V and 0 bases from J, with 11 bases between. Germline V CDR1 and CDR2: SGHNT, YENEEA. The CDR3 consists of 14 residues.

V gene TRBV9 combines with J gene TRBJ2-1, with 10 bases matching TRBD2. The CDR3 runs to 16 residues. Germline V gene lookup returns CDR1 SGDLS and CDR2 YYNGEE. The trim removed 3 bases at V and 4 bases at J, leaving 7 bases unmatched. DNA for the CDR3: TGTGCCAGCAGCGAGGGGGGACTAGCGAGTTACAATGAGCAGTTCTTC. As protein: CASSEGGLASYNEQFF.

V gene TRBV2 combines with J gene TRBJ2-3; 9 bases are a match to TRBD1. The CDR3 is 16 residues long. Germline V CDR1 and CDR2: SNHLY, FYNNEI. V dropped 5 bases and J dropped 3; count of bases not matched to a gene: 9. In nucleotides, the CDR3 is TGTGCCAGCAGTAGCTGGACAGGGGTTGTGACAGATACGCAGTATTTT. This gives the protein CASSSWTGVVTDTQYF.

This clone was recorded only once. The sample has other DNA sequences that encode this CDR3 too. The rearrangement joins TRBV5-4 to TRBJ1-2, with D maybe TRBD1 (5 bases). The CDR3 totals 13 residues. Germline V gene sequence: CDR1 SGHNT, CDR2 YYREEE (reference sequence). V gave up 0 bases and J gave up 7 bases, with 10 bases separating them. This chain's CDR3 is CASSLAGSPGYTF. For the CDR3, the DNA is TGTGCCAGCAGCTTGGCAGGGTCCCCTGGCTACACCTTC.

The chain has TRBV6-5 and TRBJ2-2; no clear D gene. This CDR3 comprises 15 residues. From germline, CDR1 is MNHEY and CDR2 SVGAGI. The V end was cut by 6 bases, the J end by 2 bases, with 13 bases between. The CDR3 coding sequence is TGTGCCAGCAGGAGTACCGGGCCTAACACCGGGGAGCTGTTTTTT. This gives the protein CASRSTGPNTGELFF.

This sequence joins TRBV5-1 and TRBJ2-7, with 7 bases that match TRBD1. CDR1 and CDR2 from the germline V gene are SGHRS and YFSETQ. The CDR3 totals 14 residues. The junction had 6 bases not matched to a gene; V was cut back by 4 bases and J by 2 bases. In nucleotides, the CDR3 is TGCGCCAGCAGCGGCACCGGGACAGCCTACGAGCAGTACTTC. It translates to CASSGTGTAYEQYF.

The CDR3 DNA is TGTGCCAGCAGCGTCATAGCAGGGGCGGACGGCTACACCTTC. Amino acid sequence: CASSVIAGADGYTF. The V call is TRBV9, the J call TRBJ1-2; D perhaps matches TRBD1 (6 bases). From germline, CDR1 is SGDLS and CDR2 YYNGEE. The CDR3 contains 14 residues. Trimming took off 2 bases at V and 8 bases at J, with 16 bases between the two ends.

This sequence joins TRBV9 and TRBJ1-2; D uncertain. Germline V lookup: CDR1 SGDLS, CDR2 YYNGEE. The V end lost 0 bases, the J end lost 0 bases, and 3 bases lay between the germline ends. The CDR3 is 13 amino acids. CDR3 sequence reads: CASSVDPNYGYTF. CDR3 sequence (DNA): TGTGCCAGCAGCGTAGACCCTAACTATGGCTACACCTTC.

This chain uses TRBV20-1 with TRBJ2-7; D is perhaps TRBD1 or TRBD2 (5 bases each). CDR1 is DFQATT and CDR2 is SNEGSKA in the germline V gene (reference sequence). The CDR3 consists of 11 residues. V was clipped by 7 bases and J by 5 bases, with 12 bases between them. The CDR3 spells CSVPGRNEQYF. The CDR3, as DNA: TGCAGTGTTCCGGGACGCAACGAGCAGTACTTC.

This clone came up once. For the CDR3, the DNA is TGTGCCAGCACCCCGACAGGGGGGCCTTACAATGAGCAGTTCTTC. Its translation: CASTPTGGPYNEQFF. The rearrangement joins TRBV6-5 to TRBJ2-1, with TRBD1 matching over 9 bases. The ends lost 7 bases at V and 4 bases at J; junction bases unmatched: 8. Germline values: CDR1 MNHEY, CDR2 SVGAGI. The CDR3 runs 15 residues.

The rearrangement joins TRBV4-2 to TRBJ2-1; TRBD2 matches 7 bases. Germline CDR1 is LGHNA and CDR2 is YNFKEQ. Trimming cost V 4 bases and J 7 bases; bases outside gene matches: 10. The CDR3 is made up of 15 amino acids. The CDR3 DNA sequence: TGTGCCAGCAGCCCGGCGGGAGATCCTCCTAATGAGCAGTTCTTC. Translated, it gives CASSPAGDPPNEQFF.

Here the CDR3 reads CASSESPWGNEQFF. The DNA of the CDR3 is TGTGCCAGCAGTGAGAGCCCGTGGGGCAATGAGCAGTTCTTC. The chain couples TRBV2 to TRBJ2-1, with D hard to call. This CDR3 is built from 14 residues. In germline, CDR1 is SNHLY, CDR2 FYNNEI. V was pared by 3 bases and J by 6 bases, with 12 bases between.

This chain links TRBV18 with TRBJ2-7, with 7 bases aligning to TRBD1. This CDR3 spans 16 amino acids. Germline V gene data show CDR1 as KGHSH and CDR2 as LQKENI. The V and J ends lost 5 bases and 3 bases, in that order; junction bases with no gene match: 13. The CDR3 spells CASSKNRDRGIYEQYF. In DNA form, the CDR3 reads TGTGCCAGCTCAAAGAACCGGGACAGAGGTATCTACGAGCAGTACTTC.

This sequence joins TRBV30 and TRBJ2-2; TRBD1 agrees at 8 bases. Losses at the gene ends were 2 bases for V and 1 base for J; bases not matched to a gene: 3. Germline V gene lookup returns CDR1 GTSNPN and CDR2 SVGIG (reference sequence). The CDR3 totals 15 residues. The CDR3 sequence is CAWSRDRKNTGELFF. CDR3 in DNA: TGTGCCTGGAGTCGGGACAGGAAGAACACCGGGGAGCTGTTTTTT.

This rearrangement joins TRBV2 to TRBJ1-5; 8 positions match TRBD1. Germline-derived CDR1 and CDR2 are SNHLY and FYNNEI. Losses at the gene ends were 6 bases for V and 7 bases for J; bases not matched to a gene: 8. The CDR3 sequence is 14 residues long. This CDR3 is CASRSGQGGQPQHF. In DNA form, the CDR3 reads TGTGCCAGCAGGTCAGGACAGGGAGGACAGCCCCAGCATTTT.